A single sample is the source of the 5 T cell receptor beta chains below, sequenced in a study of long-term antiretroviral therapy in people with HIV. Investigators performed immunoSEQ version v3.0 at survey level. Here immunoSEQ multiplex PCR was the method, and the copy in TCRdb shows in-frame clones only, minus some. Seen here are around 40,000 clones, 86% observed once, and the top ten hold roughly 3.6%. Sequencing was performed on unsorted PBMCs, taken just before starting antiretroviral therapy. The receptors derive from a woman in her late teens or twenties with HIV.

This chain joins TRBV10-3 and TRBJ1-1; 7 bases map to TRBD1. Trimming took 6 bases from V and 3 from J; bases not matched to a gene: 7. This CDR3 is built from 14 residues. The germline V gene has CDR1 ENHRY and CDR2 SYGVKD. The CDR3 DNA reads TGTGCCATCAGCTTTCAGGGGGGGGACACTGAAGCTTTCTTT. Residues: CAISFQGGDTEAFF.

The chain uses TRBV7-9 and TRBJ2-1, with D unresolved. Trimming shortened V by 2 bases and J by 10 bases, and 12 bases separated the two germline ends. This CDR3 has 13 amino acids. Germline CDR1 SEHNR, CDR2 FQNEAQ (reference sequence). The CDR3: CASSLMAQEEQFF. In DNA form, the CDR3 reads TGTGCCAGCAGCTTAATGGCACAAGAAGAGCAGTTCTTC.

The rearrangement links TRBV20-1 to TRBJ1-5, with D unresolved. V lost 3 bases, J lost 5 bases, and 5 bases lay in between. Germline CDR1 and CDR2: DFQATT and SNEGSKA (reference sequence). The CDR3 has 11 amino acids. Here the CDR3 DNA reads TGCAGTGCTAGGAGGGATCAGCCCCAGCATTTT. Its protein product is CSARRDQPQHF.

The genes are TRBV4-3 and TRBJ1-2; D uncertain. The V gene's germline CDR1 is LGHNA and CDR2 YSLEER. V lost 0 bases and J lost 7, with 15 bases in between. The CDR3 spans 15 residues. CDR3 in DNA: TGCGCCAGCAGCCAAGATCGTTACAGCACTATTGGCTACACCTTC. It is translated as CASSQDRYSTIGYTF.

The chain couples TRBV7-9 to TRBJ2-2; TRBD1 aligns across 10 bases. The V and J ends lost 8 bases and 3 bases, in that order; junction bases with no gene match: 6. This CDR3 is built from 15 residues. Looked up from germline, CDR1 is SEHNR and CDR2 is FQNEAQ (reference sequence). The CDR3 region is CASPTGQGYTGELFF. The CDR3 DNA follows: TGTGCCAGCCCGACGGGACAGGGGTACACCGGGGAGCTGTTTTTT.